This TCR beta chain derives from a study of blood T cell repertoires in COVID-19. Study summary: Sites across the United States, Italy and Spain contributed samples from acute and convalescent COVID-19. PBMCs, B-cell-depleted T cells, or T cells were the source of the cDNA or gDNA that made up the material.

Grouping used clinical history reported by participants in a survey and questionnaire. Deletions cut 2 bases from V and 0 bases from J, with 11 bases between. The CDR3 is 16 residues long. TCRdb's table, derived via immunoSEQ multiplex PCR, lists solely in-frame clones and lacks some. The table shows roughly 220,000 clones, with roughly 90% occurring only once. This chain joins TRBV23-1 and TRBJ1-3; possibly TRBD1 for D (5 bases). TRBV23-1 is filed as an ORF, its function uncertain. The source material was PBMCs or T cells enriched from blood (not recorded which). The clonotype originates from a woman aged 40 to 50 with acute COVID-19. CDR3: CASSQRLTASGNTIYF. For the CDR3, the DNA is TGCGCCAGCAGTCAAAGACTGACAGCCTCTGGAAACACCATATATTTT.